A single sample gave rise to the 5 T cell receptor beta chains below, sequenced in a study of breast tumors, draining lymph nodes, adjacent tissues. One entry per CDR3 protein results from TCRdb running MiXCR on the multiplex PCR reads. The sample includes about 53,000 distinct CDR3 sequences, roughly 41% of them seen just once. Sample: breast tumor tissue. These receptors all stem from a female donor with breast cancer. Some clones in this sample may be carry-over from other donors' samples.

This clonotype was seen ten or more times. The V and J genes are TRBV5-4 and TRBJ2-3; possible D gene TRBD1, 5 bases. The V gene lost 2 bases and the J gene lost 8 bases, with 15 bases spanning the gap. CDR1 and CDR2 from the germline V gene are SGHNT and YYREEE (reference sequence). The CDR3 has 14 amino acids. The CDR3 loop is CASSLRGASGTQYF. For the CDR3, the DNA is TGTGCCAGCAGCTTAAGGGGCGCCTCGGGTACGCAGTATTTT.

This clonotype was counted many times. The V and J genes are TRBV6-1 and TRBJ2-7; D call uncertain. Per the germline V gene, CDR1 is MNHNS and CDR2 is SASEGT. There are 13 residues in the CDR3. V lost 4 bases and J lost 2, with 9 bases in between. The CDR3 loop reads CASSVSEPYEQYF. CDR3 sequence (DNA): TGTGCCAGCAGTGTCTCAGAGCCCTACGAGCAGTACTTC.

The table lists this clonotype with many counts. The chain links TRBV9 to TRBJ2-2, with D uncertain. CDR1 and CDR2 from the germline V gene are SGDLS and YYNGEE. The CDR3 has 12 residues. V gave up 0 bases and J gave up 8 bases, with 5 bases separating them. The CDR3 spells CASSVGVGELFF. CDR3 DNA: TGTGCCAGCAGCGTAGGTGTGGGGGAGCTGTTTTTT.

This clonotype was seen repeatedly, ten times or more. The chain couples TRBV19 to TRBJ1-5; 8 nucleotides agree with TRBD1. This CDR3 comprises 14 residues. The J segment lost 7 bases and the V segment lost 8 bases, leaving 10 bases of the junction unmatched. CDR1 is LNHDA and CDR2 is SQIVND in the germline V gene (reference sequence). Here the CDR3 reads CASLLTGAGQPQHF. The CDR3 DNA follows: TGTGCCAGTCTCCTGACAGGGGCAGGGCAGCCCCAGCATTTT.

The CDR3 sequence: CASSIATSGRTDTQFF. The DNA for the CDR3 is TGTGCCAGTAGTATAGCGACTAGCGGACGCACAGATACGCAGTTCTTC. V is TRBV19 and J is TRBJ2-1; the match to TRBD2 covers 9 bases. This CDR3 contains 16 residues. CDR1 and CDR2 (germline): LNHDA, SQIVND (reference sequence). V lost 1 base to trimming and J lost 12 bases; unmatched junction nucleotides: 13.